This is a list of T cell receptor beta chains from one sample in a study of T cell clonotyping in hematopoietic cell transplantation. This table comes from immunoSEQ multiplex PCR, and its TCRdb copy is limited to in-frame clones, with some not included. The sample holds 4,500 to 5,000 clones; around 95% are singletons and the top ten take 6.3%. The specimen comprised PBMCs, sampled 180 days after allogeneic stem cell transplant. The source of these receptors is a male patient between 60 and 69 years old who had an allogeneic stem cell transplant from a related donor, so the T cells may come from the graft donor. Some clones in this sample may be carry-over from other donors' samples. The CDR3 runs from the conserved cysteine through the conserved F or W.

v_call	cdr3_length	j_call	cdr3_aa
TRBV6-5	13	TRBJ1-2	CASSSQGYYGYTF
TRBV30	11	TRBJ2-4	CAWSTANIQYF
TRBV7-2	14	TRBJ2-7	CASSLDRRSYEQYF
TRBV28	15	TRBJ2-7	CASSLSGGGSKEQYF
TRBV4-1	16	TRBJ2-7	CASSQDLRTGVYEQYF
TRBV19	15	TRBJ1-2	CASSAGGPPNYGYTF
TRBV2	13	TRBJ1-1	CASGNGRITEAFF
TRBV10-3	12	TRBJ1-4	CAISESEQKLFF
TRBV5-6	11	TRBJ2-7	CASSRYYEQYF
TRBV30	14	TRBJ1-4	CAWKGAGTNEKLFF
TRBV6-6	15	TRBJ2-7	CASKSLQGGSYEQYF
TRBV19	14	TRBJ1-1	CASSIDDRPSEAFF
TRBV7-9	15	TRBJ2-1	CASSLRGASYNEQFF
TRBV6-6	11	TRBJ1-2	CASSEGYGYTF
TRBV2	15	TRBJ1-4	CASRRGQGGERKLFF
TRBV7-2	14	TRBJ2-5	CASSSSRGQETQYF
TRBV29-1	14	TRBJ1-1	CSVEIFTGSTEAFF
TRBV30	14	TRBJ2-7	CAWSAQGAGYEQYF
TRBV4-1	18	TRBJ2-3	CASSQAPGGAFTTDTQYF
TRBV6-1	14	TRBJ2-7	CASAAGTHLYEQYF
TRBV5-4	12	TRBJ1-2	CASSLDNYGYTF
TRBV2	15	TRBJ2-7	CASSPRTGNSYEQYF
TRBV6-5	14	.	CASSLGSLDYEQYF
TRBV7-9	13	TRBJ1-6	CASSSHNNSPFHF
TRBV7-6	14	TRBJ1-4	CASSLFSTGEKLFF
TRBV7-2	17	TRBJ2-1	CASSWASGGAGGNEQFF